Below are 18 T cell receptor beta chains sequenced from a single sample in a study of T cell responses to AZD1222 COVID-19 vaccine. Profiled with immunoSEQ multiplex PCR; TCRdb holds only in-frame clones, not every one. The table includes about 150,000 clones, 90% detected once. Specimen: peripheral blood, collected 28 days after the second AZD1222 dose. The source of these receptors is an adult who received the AZD1222 COVID-19 vaccine.

The chain combines TRBV5-1 with TRBJ2-4; no definite D call. Trimming took 0 bases from V and 3 from J, leaving 13 bases between them. There are 16 residues in the CDR3. From germline, CDR1 is SGHRS and CDR2 YFSETQ. CDR3 loop: CASSLEGFNGKNIQYF. DNA for the CDR3: TGCGCCAGCAGCTTGGAAGGGTTTAACGGCAAAAACATTCAGTACTTC.

V is TRBV6-5 and J is TRBJ1-1; maybe TRBD1 (5 bases). V was shortened by 5 bases and J by 5 bases, with 9 bases between the two germline ends. Germline-derived CDR1 and CDR2 are MNHEY and SVGAGI. This CDR3 contains 12 residues. CDR3 amino acids: CASSNRRTEAFF. Here the CDR3 DNA reads TGTGCCAGCAGTAACAGGAGGACTGAAGCTTTCTTT.

The rearrangement links TRBV5-1 to TRBJ1-5; perhaps TRBD1 as D (5 bases). CDR1 is SGHRS, CDR2 YFSETQ, per germline. V was trimmed by 0 bases and J by 9 bases, leaving 13 bases between them. This CDR3 is 14 amino acids long. The CDR3 region is CASSLDGLGGPQHF. The CDR3 DNA sequence: TGCGCCAGCAGCTTGGACGGACTCGGGGGGCCCCAGCATTTT.

The V gene is TRBV4-1, the J gene TRBJ1-1; a weak D match, TRBD1 (5 bases). The germline V gene has CDR1 MGHRA and CDR2 YSYEKL. CDR3 size: 15 residues. Trimming removed 4 bases from V and 11 bases from J, with 23 bases in between. CDR3 nucleotide sequence: TGCGCCAGCAGCCTTCATGGGGACTCCGAACGGGAGGCTTTCTTT. It is translated as CASSLHGDSEREAFF.

The chain employs TRBV27 and TRBJ2-1; possible D gene TRBD2, 5 bases. The V gene lost 5 bases and the J gene lost 3 bases, with 8 bases spanning the gap. Germline CDR1 and CDR2: MNHEY and SMNVEV (reference sequence). The CDR3 spans 13 residues. CDR3 amino acids: CASSLRGYNEQFF. The CDR3 DNA reads TGTGCCAGCAGTCTTCGGGGCTACAATGAGCAGTTCTTC.

This chain links TRBV5-5 with TRBJ1-4, with D perhaps TRBD1 (5 bases). The CDR3 contains 17 residues. In germline, CDR1 is SGHKS, CDR2 YYEKEE (reference sequence). Deletions cut 3 bases from V and 10 bases from J, with 25 bases between. The CDR3: CASSSPSQTESAGKLFF. The CDR3 DNA reads TGTGCCAGCAGCTCCCCCTCACAGACAGAGTCGGCTGGAAAACTGTTTTTT.

CDR3 sequence reads: CASSSSGNQPQHF. CDR3 nucleotides: TGTGCCAGCAGCTCCTCGGGGAATCAGCCCCAGCATTTT. V and J are TRBV7-9 and TRBJ1-5; D gene unclear. CDR3 length equals 13 residues. The V gene lost 4 bases and the J gene lost 4 bases, with 8 bases spanning the gap. From germline, CDR1 is SEHNR and CDR2 FQNEAQ (reference sequence).

This chain joins TRBV7-2 and TRBJ2-1; 8 positions agree with TRBD2. Germline assignment: CDR1 SGHTA and CDR2 FQGNSA. The V and J ends lost 7 bases and 2 bases, in that order; junction bases with no gene match: 4. CDR3 size: 14 residues. The chain's CDR3 is CASKAGGTYNEQFF. CDR3 in DNA: TGTGCCAGCAAGGCGGGGGGCACCTACAATGAGCAGTTCTTC.

V and J are TRBV6-5 and TRBJ2-3; D is uncertain. Trimming stripped 6 bases from V and 1 base from J, with 8 bases between. Germline lookup yields CDR1 MNHEY and CDR2 SVGAGI. The CDR3 has 13 residues. The CDR3 loop reads CASSRLGTDTQYF. Here the CDR3 DNA reads TGTGCCAGCAGCAGACTCGGCACAGATACGCAGTATTTT.

The chain combines TRBV4-1 with TRBJ2-1; D unclear. The CDR3 sequence is 11 residues long. V lost 1 base, J lost 9 bases, and 4 bases lay in between. Germline V gene data show CDR1 as MGHRA and CDR2 as YSYEKL. The CDR3 sequence is CASSQGVEQFF. The DNA of the CDR3 is TGCGCCAGCAGCCAAGGAGTTGAGCAGTTCTTC.

The V call is TRBV5-6, the J call TRBJ2-7, with 9 bases aligning to TRBD2. The V gene's germline CDR1 is SGHDT and CDR2 YYEEEE. The CDR3 is made up of 15 amino acids. Unmatched junction bases numbered 11, after V lost 3 bases and J lost 7 bases. CDR3 coding DNA: TGTGCCAGCAGCTGGATTGGCGGGAGGGCCCGGGAGCAGTACTTC. It codes for CASSWIGGRAREQYF.

This clone was seen a few times. V gene TRBV19 combines with J gene TRBJ1-1, with TRBD1 matching over 11 bases. Looked up from germline, CDR1 is LNHDA and CDR2 is SQIVND (reference sequence). V shed 5 bases, J shed 6 bases, and the junction held 11 bases outside the gene matches. The CDR3 extends over 16 amino acids. In nucleotides, the CDR3 is TGTGCCAGTAGTCTGAACTCCGGGACAGGGGGTGCTGAAGCTTTCTTT. It encodes CASSLNSGTGGAEAFF.

The V call is TRBV24-1, the J call TRBJ2-4; D is perhaps TRBD1 or TRBD2 (7 bases each). The CDR3 contains 15 residues. Germline CDR1 is KGHDR and CDR2 is SFDVKD. Trimming stripped 4 bases from V and 9 bases from J, with 18 bases between. CDR3 DNA sequence: TGTGCCACCAGTGACACGACAGGGCCGGGGGGCATTCAGTACTTC. Protein product: CATSDTTGPGGIQYF.

The chain uses TRBV14 and TRBJ2-1; no clear D gene. The CDR3 loop spans 13 amino acids. Germline CDR1 and CDR2: SGHDN and FVKESK. V was cut by 0 bases and J by 13 bases, with 13 bases left in between. As DNA, the CDR3 is TGTGCCAGCAGCCAAGATCGAGGAGTCCGTCAGTTCTTC. Translated: CASSQDRGVRQFF. Complete variable domain (other parts from reference TRBV14 and TRBJ2-1): EAGVTQFPSHSVIEKGQTVTLRCDPISGHDNLYWYRRVMGKEIKFLLHFVKESKQDESGMPNNRFLAERTGGTYSTLKVQPAELEDSGVYFCASSQDRGVRQFFGPGTRLTVL.

The rearrangement uses TRBV5-1 and TRBJ1-4; TRBD1 matches 7 bases. V was pared by 0 bases and J by 8 bases, with 10 bases of the junction left unmatched. The CDR3 totals 16 residues. Germline CDR1 reads SGHRS; CDR2 reads YFSETQ. CDR3 sequence (DNA): TGCGCCAGCAGCTTGGAATTTCAGGGGGGAAGAGAAAAACTGTTTTTT. Protein product: CASSLEFQGGREKLFF.

The chain combines TRBV2 with TRBJ2-7; TRBD1 or TRBD2 may be the D gene (5 bases each). Germline V gene lookup returns CDR1 SNHLY and CDR2 FYNNEI. The CDR3 loop spans 8 amino acids. DNA for the CDR3: TGTGCTGGGGGCGAGCAGTACTTC. The encoded protein is CAGGEQYF.

The table lists this clone with a few counts. This chain uses TRBV2 with TRBJ1-5; weak D call: TRBD1 (6 bases). V was pared by 6 bases and J by 0 bases, with 12 bases between. Germline V gene lookup returns CDR1 SNHLY and CDR2 FYNNEI. The CDR3 spans 15 residues. CDR3 coding DNA: TGTGCCAGCAGCGCCGGACAGTCTAGCAATCAGCCCCAGCATTTT. It translates to CASSAGQSSNQPQHF.

The V call is TRBV7-9, the J call TRBJ1-2; 7 bases line up with TRBD1. Germline lookup yields CDR1 SEHNR and CDR2 FQNEAQ (reference sequence). The CDR3 extends over 15 amino acids. With V trimmed by 5 bases and J by 7 bases, 13 bases remained unmatched. CDR3 in DNA: TGTGCCAGCAGCCTCTTGGGACAGCGGGTTAGTGGCTACACCTTC. Translated, it gives CASSLLGQRVSGYTF.